The 31 T cell receptor beta chains given below trace back to one sample, sequenced in a study of shared clonotypes between healthy human individuals. Libraries were prepared by immunoSEQ multiplex PCR; TCRdb keeps only in-frame clonotypes and omits some of them. The table has about 2.5 million clones, 92% seen once. Input material: naive CD4+ T cells from PBMCs. Regarding subset: CD45RA+ positively selected. These receptor sequences come from a man between 18 and 35 years old in good health. Some clones in this sample may be carry-over from other donors' samples.

The chain carries TRBV5-1 and TRBJ2-7; 10 bases agree with TRBD2. Germline CDR1 and CDR2: SGHRS and YFSETQ. CDR3 length equals 13 residues. Unmatched junction bases numbered 5, after V lost 5 bases and J lost 6 bases. CDR3 region: CASRRLAGFEQYF. CDR3 sequence (DNA): TGCGCCAGCAGGAGACTAGCGGGTTTCGAGCAGTACTTC.

The rearrangement links TRBV27 to TRBJ2-7; D possibly corresponds to TRBD2 (5 bases). Germline V lookup: CDR1 MNHEY, CDR2 SMNVEV (reference sequence). This CDR3 is 15 amino acids long. V shed 6 bases and J shed 2 bases, with 17 bases lying between them. The CDR3 is CASSVGPGTTYEQYF. Here the CDR3 DNA reads TGTGCCAGCAGCGTAGGGCCGGGAACCACCTACGAGCAGTACTTC.

The V call is TRBV6-1, the J call TRBJ1-5; possibly TRBD1 for D (6 bases). There are 19 residues in the CDR3. In germline, CDR1 is MNHNS, CDR2 SASEGT. V gave up 3 bases and J gave up 4 bases, with 25 bases separating them. Here the CDR3 reads CASSERPDRGTRLNQPQHF. The CDR3 region has the DNA TGTGCCAGCAGTGAGCGCCCGGATCGCGGGACAAGGCTAAATCAGCCCCAGCATTTT.

The V call is TRBV30, the J call TRBJ2-3, with TRBD2 matching over 10 bases. The germline CDR1 and CDR2 sequences are GTSNPN and SVGIG (reference sequence). V trimming: 2 bases; J trimming: 2 bases; junction bases outside the gene matches: 7. The CDR3 is 16 residues long. The DNA of the CDR3 is TGTGCCTGGAGTAGCCTAGCGGGAGACGTCACAGATACGCAGTATTTT. This gives the protein CAWSSLAGDVTDTQYF.

This clone was recorded only once. The chain recombines TRBV19 with TRBJ2-6; tentative D call: TRBD1 (5 bases). The CDR3 is 19 residues long. Germline values: CDR1 LNHDA, CDR2 SQIVND (reference sequence). The V end was cut by 5 bases, the J end by 1 base, with 21 bases between. The CDR3 nucleotides are TGTGCCAGTAGTCCGCGTGTAGGAACAGGTATATCTGGGGCCAACGTCCTGACTTTC. Its translation is CASSPRVGTGISGANVLTF.

CDR3 coding DNA: TGTGCCAGCAGCTTAGAAGAGAGGGGACCCTACGAGCAGTACTTC. Its protein is CASSLEERGPYEQYF. The chain couples TRBV7-9 to TRBJ2-5; D may be TRBD1 or TRBD2 (5 bases each). The end of the DNA is better explained by TRBJ2-7, so the J call may be wrong. Germline V lookup: CDR1 SEHNR, CDR2 FQNEAQ (reference sequence). The length of the CDR3 is 15 residues.

V is TRBV4-2 and J is TRBJ2-2; D is uncertain. The CDR3 has 13 amino acids. V lost 2 bases to trimming and J lost 4 bases, with 5 bases between them. Germline V lookup: CDR1 LGHNA, CDR2 YNFKEQ. The chain's CDR3 is CASSQRRTGELFF. The DNA of the CDR3 is TGTGCCAGCAGCCAACGTCGCACCGGGGAGCTGTTTTTT.

This clone was observed once. The chain has TRBV4-1 and TRBJ2-1, with TRBD2 as a possible D gene (7 bases). From germline, CDR1 is MGHRA and CDR2 YSYEKL. Trimming stripped 2 bases from V and 0 bases from J, with 29 bases between. This CDR3 has 22 amino acids. In DNA, the CDR3 is TGCGCCAGCAGCCAATACTCCCCACTAGGGGGGGGATCTGTGACCTCCTACAATGAGCAGTTCTTC. Encoded protein: CASSQYSPLGGGSVTSYNEQFF.

This clone was seen more than once but under ten times. The chain has TRBV2 and TRBJ1-5, with a weak D call TRBD1 (6 bases). CDR1 SNHLY and CDR2 FYNNEI come from the germline V gene. V lost 1 base and J lost 6, with 7 bases in between. The CDR3 consists of 13 residues. For the CDR3, the DNA is TGTGCCAGCAGTGAAGACAGGGCTCAGCCCCAGCATTTT. Translating it yields CASSEDRAQPQHF.

The rearrangement joins TRBV5-1 to TRBJ2-2; maybe TRBD1 (7 bases). Per germline, CDR1 SGHRS and CDR2 YFSETQ. V was cut by 0 bases and J by 4 bases, with 13 bases left in between. The CDR3 covers 16 residues. CDR3 DNA: TGCGCCAGCAGCTTGGCCCGGCAGGGGGGCACCGGGGAGCTGTTTTTT. Amino acids: CASSLARQGGTGELFF.

The CDR3 nucleotides are TGCAGCGTTGCGGGGTTGGCATCAGCCGGAAACACCATATATTTT. Its translation is CSVAGLASAGNTIYF. The gene calls are TRBV29-1 and TRBJ1-3; D remains ambiguous. V dropped 4 bases and J dropped 4 bases, with 17 bases sitting between them. The germline gives CDR1 SQVTM, CDR2 ANQGSEA. The CDR3 has 15 amino acids.

The rearrangement joins TRBV2 to TRBJ1-2, with TRBD1 matching over 9 bases. Per germline, CDR1 SNHLY and CDR2 FYNNEI. The CDR3 is made up of 15 amino acids. V gave up 4 bases and J gave up 6 bases; unmatched junction bases: 9. CDR3 region: CASSGENRGPDGYTF. Here the CDR3 DNA reads TGTGCCAGCAGTGGTGAGAACAGGGGGCCCGATGGCTACACCTTC.

In its sample, this clone was seen once. This chain uses TRBV7-9 with TRBJ2-1, with 7 nucleotides matching TRBD2. The V gene's germline CDR1 is SEHNR and CDR2 FQNEAQ (reference sequence). This CDR3 contains 16 residues. Trimming cost V 4 bases and J 5 bases; bases outside gene matches: 11. The CDR3 loop is CASSWGGGRVDNEQFF. CDR3 sequence (DNA): TGTGCCAGCAGCTGGGGTGGCGGGAGAGTAGACAATGAGCAGTTCTTC.

V is TRBV5-1 and J is TRBJ2-7, with D perhaps TRBD1 (6 bases). Germline loops: CDR1 SGHRS, CDR2 YFSETQ. V was shortened by 3 bases and J by 5 bases, with 18 bases between the two germline ends. The CDR3 covers 15 residues. The CDR3 loop reads CASSSIPGQENEQYF. The CDR3 DNA is TGCGCCAGCAGCTCCATTCCGGGACAAGAGAACGAGCAGTACTTC.

The CDR3 is CASRGWWEGPTDTQYF. In DNA form, the CDR3 reads TGTGCCAGCAGGGGGTGGTGGGAGGGCCCCACAGATACGCAGTATTTT. The chain joins TRBV5-4 to TRBJ2-3; 7 bases align to TRBD2. Trimming cost V 5 bases and J 2 bases; bases outside gene matches: 11. Germline V gives CDR1 SGHNT, CDR2 YYREEE (reference sequence). The CDR3 has 16 residues.

This chain connects TRBV5-1 to TRBJ2-3, with D hard to call. The CDR3 length is 14 residues. The V end lost 2 bases, the J end lost 1 base, and 8 bases lay between the germline ends. Germline CDR1 reads SGHRS; CDR2 reads YFSETQ. CDR3 nucleotide sequence: TGCGCCAGCAGCTTCGGCGTCGGCACAGATACGCAGTATTTT. Amino acid sequence: CASSFGVGTDTQYF. The variable domain in full, completed from reference TRBV5-1 and TRBJ2-3, reads KAGVTQTPRYLIKTRGQQVTLSCSPISGHRSVSWYQQTPGQGLQFLFEYFSETQRNKGNFPGRFSGRQFSNSRSEMNVSTLELGDSALYLCASSFGVGTDTQYFGPGTRLTVL.

In regard to this clone: Other DNA sequences in this specimen translate into the identical CDR3. The chain joins TRBV7-2 to TRBJ1-2, with unresolved D. Germline loops: CDR1 SGHTA, CDR2 FQGNSA. The CDR3 length is 12 residues. The V end lost 1 base, the J end lost 7 bases, and 7 bases lay between the germline ends. CDR3 residues: CASSLERRGYTF. The CDR3 region has the DNA TGTGCCAGCAGCTTAGAGCGTCGTGGCTACACCTTC.

As concerns this clone: This sample includes further DNA sequences coding for the same CDR3. The CDR3 DNA reads as TGTGCCAGCAGCGTAGTCACGGGAACCTACAATGAGCAGTTCTTC. Amino acid sequence: CASSVVTGTYNEQFF. The chain links TRBV9 to TRBJ2-1; tentative D call: TRBD2 (5 bases). Trimming removed 0 bases from V and 2 bases from J, with 9 bases in between. CDR3 length: 15 residues. CDR1 SGDLS and CDR2 YYNGEE come from the germline V gene.

Comments on this clone: Other nucleotide sequences in the sample specify the same CDR3. The rearrangement uses TRBV7-3 and TRBJ2-7; D is tentatively TRBD1 or TRBD2 (5 bases each). V lost 5 bases and J 3 bases, leaving 11 bases between the germline ends. The CDR3 is 13 amino acids. Germline assignment: CDR1 SGHTA and CDR2 FQGTGA. This CDR3 is CASSLSGGYEQYF. As DNA, the CDR3 is TGTGCCAGCAGCCTAAGTGGGGGCTACGAGCAGTACTTC.

V and J are TRBV7-8 and TRBJ1-2; D not resolved. The CDR3 is 14 amino acids. The germline V and J ends were trimmed by 4 bases and 7 bases, with 16 bases remaining between them. Germline V lookup: CDR1 SGHVS, CDR2 FQNEAQ. The CDR3 sequence: CASSSDRRTGGYTF. The CDR3 region has the DNA TGTGCCAGCAGCTCGGACCGCCGGACGGGTGGCTACACCTTC.

The chain carries TRBV11-2 and TRBJ1-2; 8 bases line up with TRBD1. Looked up from germline, CDR1 is SGHAT and CDR2 is FQNNGV. V shed 4 bases and J 3 bases; nucleotides not matched to a gene: 10. There are 16 residues in the CDR3. The chain's CDR3 is CASSSARQGRDYGYTF. CDR3 nucleotides: TGTGCCAGCAGCTCCGCCCGACAGGGGAGAGACTATGGCTACACCTTC.

The chain links TRBV9 to TRBJ2-5; TRBD2 matches 12 bases. CDR3 length: 15 amino acids. Losses at the gene ends were 5 bases for V and 5 bases for J; bases not matched to a gene: 7. CDR1 SGDLS and CDR2 YYNGEE come from the germline V gene. CDR3 in amino acids: CASSALAGGRETQYF. In DNA, the CDR3 is TGTGCCAGCAGTGCTCTAGCGGGAGGGCGGGAGACCCAGTACTTC.

The J gene is TRBJ2-1, the V gene TRBV7-9; TRBD2 matches 10 bases. The CDR3 runs to 15 residues. After removal of 5 bases from V and 2 bases from J, the junction contained 3 bases not matched to a gene. Germline assignment: CDR1 SEHNR and CDR2 FQNEAQ (reference sequence). Here the CDR3 DNA reads TGTGCCAGCAGCCCAAGCGGGAGGGCCTACAATGAGCAGTTCTTC. Its translation is CASSPSGRAYNEQFF.

CDR3 in amino acids: CASSLVGTGYNEQFF. Written as DNA, the CDR3 is TGTGCCAGCAGCTTGGTCGGGACAGGCTACAATGAGCAGTTCTTC. The rearrangement uses TRBV5-6 and TRBJ2-1; 8 positions match TRBD1. Germline-derived CDR1 and CDR2 are SGHDT and YYEEEE. V lost 0 bases and J lost 3; bases outside the gene matches: 2. This CDR3 region has 15 residues.

This clone has a handful of counts. The J gene is TRBJ1-1, the V gene TRBV30; D is unresolved. Germline V CDR1 and CDR2: GTSNPN, SVGIG (reference sequence). The length of the CDR3 is 14 residues. The germline V and J ends were trimmed by 0 bases and 0 bases, with 8 bases remaining between them. In DNA form, the CDR3 reads TGTGCCTGGAGTGTAAACAGTTTGAACACTGAAGCTTTCTTT. This gives the protein CAWSVNSLNTEAFF. The full variable domain, its missing parts supplied by reference TRBV30 and TRBJ1-1, is SQTIHQWPATLVQPVGSPLSLECTVEGTSNPNLYWYRQAAGRGLQLLFYSVGIGQISSEVPQNLSASRPQDRQFILSSKKLLLSDSGFYLCAWSVNSLNTEAFFGQGTRLTVV.

The chain uses TRBV29-1 and TRBJ1-2, with 8 bases matching TRBD1. The V gene end was trimmed by 5 bases and the J gene end by 5 bases; junction bases not matched to a gene: 7. This CDR3 has 13 amino acids. Germline-derived CDR1 and CDR2 are SQVTM and ANQGSEA. The DNA of the CDR3 is TGCAGCGTTCTAATCGGACAGGGATATGGCTACACCTTC. This sequence encodes CSVLIGQGYGYTF.

This clone has only one observation. V gene TRBV9 combines with J gene TRBJ2-1; D gene uncertain. V lost 5 bases to trimming and J lost 8 bases, with 20 bases between them. The CDR3 spans 15 residues. Germline CDR1 is SGDLS and CDR2 is YYNGEE. The CDR3 nucleotides are TGTGCCAGCAGTCGTAGACTGGCAATTTCCGATGAGCAGTTCTTC. Protein product: CASSRRLAISDEQFF.

The chain recombines TRBV5-1 with TRBJ2-7, with TRBD2 matching 7 bases. Per the germline V gene, CDR1 is SGHRS and CDR2 is YFSETQ. J was trimmed by 0 bases and V by 0 bases; bases with no gene match: 9. This CDR3 spans 17 amino acids. The CDR3 region is CASSLGPSGSYSYEQYF. CDR3 sequence (DNA): TGCGCCAGCAGCTTGGGGCCTAGCGGCTCCTACTCCTACGAGCAGTACTTC.

The chain uses TRBV11-2 and TRBJ1-3; 8 bases align to TRBD1. Losses at the gene ends were 5 bases for V and 4 bases for J; bases not matched to a gene: 10. There are 16 residues in the CDR3. CDR1 SGHAT and CDR2 FQNNGV come from the germline V gene. CDR3 in amino acids: CASSPGQGAKGNTIYF. DNA for the CDR3: TGTGCCAGCAGCCCCGGGCAGGGGGCGAAGGGAAACACCATATATTTT.

The chain joins TRBV7-8 to TRBJ2-2; D uncertain. The CDR3 runs 14 residues. Germline loops: CDR1 SGHVS, CDR2 FQNEAQ. The V gene lost 1 base and the J gene lost 4 bases, with 7 bases spanning the gap. The CDR3 reads CASSLVEVTGELFF. CDR3 coding DNA: TGTGCCAGCAGCTTAGTGGAAGTCACCGGGGAGCTGTTTTTT.

Remarks on this clone: The junction shows a germline mismatch at one end, possibly a read error. The genes are TRBV6-5 and TRBJ1-3; D remains unclear. CDR3 length: 14 residues. Germline values: CDR1 MNHEY, CDR2 SVGAGI. As DNA, the CDR3 is TGTGCCATCAGTGAGGCCTTCTCTGGAAACACCATATATTTT. It is translated as CAISEAFSGNTIYF.